The rows below give T cell receptor beta chains drawn from one sample of a study of cytomegalovirus exposure and HLA in healthy donors. Measured with immunoSEQ multiplex PCR; TCRdb has only the in-frame clones, and not every one. The data contain approximately 90,000 clones, 76% of them seen just once; the ten biggest clones take up just over 1.4%. Sequencing input: PBMCs. The receptor source for this set is a male donor in good health and CMV-seronegative. Both conserved end residues are part of each CDR3. The D gene is left open where the match is weak. Clone size appears in some rows only: once, few, many, or a class for an expanded clone.

j_call clone_size d_call v_call cdr3_aa cdr3_nt
TRBJ2-2 NA NA TRBV27 CASKPLEDTGELFF TGTGCCAGCAAACCACTGGAGGATACCGGGGAGCTGTTTTTT
TRBJ1-1 NA NA TRBV5-1 CASSEGVGRGAFF TGCGCCAGCAGTGAGGGTGTAGGGCGGGGAGCTTTCTTT
TRBJ1-1 many TRBD1 TRBV9 CASSASRDRGRTEAFF TGTGCCAGCAGCGCGTCCCGGGACAGGGGGCGGACTGAAGCTTTCTTT
TRBJ2-6 NA NA TRBV14 CASSGSSGANVLTF TGTGCCAGCAGCGGGAGCTCTGGGGCCAACGTCCTGACTTTC
TRBJ1-3 NA TRBD1 TRBV4-3 CASSQERTRWTGVGNTIYF TGCGCCAGCAGCCAAGAGCGAACTAGATGGACAGGGGTGGGAAACACCATATATTTT
TRBJ1-2 NA NA TRBV6-6 CASSYSTGGLNYGYTF TGTGCCAGCAGTTACTCGACCGGGGGTCTTAACTATGGCTACACCTTC
TRBJ1-1 once NA TRBV27 CASRGGNTEAFF TGTGCCAGCAGGGGGGGGAACACTGAAGCTTTCTTT
TRBJ2-3 NA NA TRBV18 CASSPSTSYTDTQYF TGTGCCAGCTCACCATCCACCTCCTATACAGATACGCAGTATTTT
TRBJ2-1 NA TRBD1 TRBV7-9 CASSLSTGGLNEQFF TGTGCCAGCAGCTTATCGACAGGGGGCCTCAATGAGCAGTTCTTC
TRBJ2-1 NA TRBD2 TRBV4-3 CASSQVVAGSSYNEQFF TGCGCCAGCAGCCAAGTGGTAGCGGGGTCCTCCTACAATGAGCAGTTCTTC
TRBJ1-1 NA TRBD1 TRBV10-1 CASSGDRDAEAFF TGCGCCAGCAGTGGCGACAGGGACGCTGAAGCTTTCTTT
TRBJ2-3 NA TRBD1 TRBV5-1 CASSLAGQVTDTQYF TGCGCCAGCAGCTTGGCGGGACAGGTTACAGATACGCAGTATTTT
TRBJ1-1 NA NA TRBV25-1 CASSERGITEAFF TGTGCCAGCAGTGAAAGGGGGATAACTGAAGCTTTCTTT
TRBJ2-2 NA NA TRBV7-7 CASRGSTGELFF TGTGCTAGTAGGGGAAGCACCGGGGAGCTGTTTTTT
TRBJ2-3 NA NA TRBV5-4 CASSSAGTTDTQYF TGTGCCAGCAGCTCCGCGGGAACCACAGATACGCAGTATTTT
TRBJ2-5 NA TRBD1 TRBV5-1 CASSSPPGQGLETQYF TGCGCCAGCAGCTCGCCCCCGGGACAGGGATTGGAGACCCAGTACTTC
TRBJ2-7 NA NA TRBV27 CASSLSQRAREEEEQYF TGTGCCAGCAGTTTATCCCAACGCGCCAGGGAAGAAGAAGAACAGTACTTC
TRBJ2-7 NA TRBD1 TRBV28 CASGDRGQEQYF TGTGCCAGCGGCGACAGGGGTCAGGAGCAGTACTTC
TRBJ2-7 NA NA TRBV28 CASRFQYEQYF TGTGCCAGCAGATTCCAATACGAGCAGTACTTC
TRBJ1-6 NA TRBD1 TRBV5-6 CASSLGRDRNSPLHF TGTGCCAGCAGCTTGGGCCGGGACAGAAATTCACCCCTCCACTTT
TRBJ2-7 NA TRBD1 TRBV6-6 CASSYPQTGGEQYF TGTGCCAGCAGTTACCCACAAACAGGGGGCGAGCAGTACTTC
TRBJ2-1 NA NA TRBV21-1 CASSRPLAGGYNEQFF TGTGCCAGCAGCAGGCCTCTAGCGGGGGGGTACAATGAGCAGTTCTTC